One and the same sample provided the 6 T cell receptor beta chains below, sequenced in a study of CD8 T cells in Susac syndrome. With random hexamers, roughly 0.45 to 1 ug RNA was reverse transcribed. TCRdb used MiXCR to reprocess the immunoSEQ multiplex PCR reads, holding one entry per CDR3 protein. Of a few hundred thousand distinct CDR3 sequences listed, 75% to 90% are singletons. The specimen was CD8+ T cells from PBMCs. These receptors all stem from a human donor with multiple sclerosis.

The chain couples TRBV6-1 to TRBJ2-1; TRBD1 is a possible D gene (7 bases). In germline, CDR1 is MNHNS, CDR2 SASEGT. The CDR3 has 15 amino acids. Deletions cut 8 bases from V and 0 bases from J, with 14 bases between. The CDR3 here is CASGQAGSSYNEQFF. CDR3 bases: TGTGCCAGCGGACAGGCGGGGAGCTCCTACAATGAGCAGTTCTTC.

The CDR3 coding sequence is TGTGCCAGCTCACCGGCGGACAGCCCTTACGAGCAGTACTTC. Translating it yields CASSPADSPYEQYF. The chain joins TRBV18 to TRBJ2-7; D may be TRBD1 (6 bases). V dropped 3 bases and J dropped 4 bases, with 13 bases sitting between them. The length of the CDR3 is 14 residues. Per the germline V gene, CDR1 is KGHSH and CDR2 is LQKENI. The complete variable domain, with remaining parts taken from reference TRBV18 and TRBJ2-7, reads NAGVMQNPRHLVRRRGQEARLRCSPMKGHSHVYWYRQLPEEGLKFMVYLQKENIIDESGMPKERFSAEFPKEGPSILRIQQVVRGDSAAYFCASSPADSPYEQYFGPGTRLTVT.

The chain has TRBV7-3 and TRBJ2-3; 7 bases are shared with TRBD2. Per the germline V gene, CDR1 is SGHTA and CDR2 is FQGTGA. V was clipped by 4 bases and J by 4 bases; unmatched bases: 11. This CDR3 contains 16 residues. The CDR3 DNA sequence: TGTGCCAGCAGCTCCCTCGGCGGGAGCCTCCCAGATACGCAGTATTTT. Its protein is CASSSLGGSLPDTQYF.

DNA for the CDR3: TGTGCCAGCAGTTTCAACGGGGGGCCCGTAGTTTTTGAGCAGTTCTTC. It is translated as CASSFNGGPVVFEQFF. This chain joins TRBV27 and TRBJ2-1, with D possibly TRBD2 on 7 matching bases. This CDR3 contains 16 residues. V shed 3 bases and J shed 9 bases, with 21 bases lying between them. Germline lookup yields CDR1 MNHEY and CDR2 SMNVEV (reference sequence).

The chain couples TRBV29-1 to TRBJ2-7; D is ambiguous. The length of the CDR3 is 13 residues. Germline CDR1 reads SQVTM; CDR2 reads ANQGSEA. The V gene lost 2 bases and the J gene lost 3 bases, with 11 bases spanning the gap. This chain's CDR3 is CSVEPQAGYEQYF. CDR3 coding DNA: TGCAGCGTTGAACCTCAGGCCGGCTACGAGCAGTACTTC.

The chain has TRBV23-1 and TRBJ1-5, with D unresolved. TRBV23-1 qualifies as an ORF whose function is uncertain. The CDR3 totals 16 residues. Trimming removed 2 bases from V and 1 base from J, with 12 bases in between. CDR3 loop: CASSQPSGGSNQPQHF. CDR3 DNA sequence: TGCGCCAGCAGTCAACCCTCGGGAGGGAGCAATCAGCCCCAGCATTTT.